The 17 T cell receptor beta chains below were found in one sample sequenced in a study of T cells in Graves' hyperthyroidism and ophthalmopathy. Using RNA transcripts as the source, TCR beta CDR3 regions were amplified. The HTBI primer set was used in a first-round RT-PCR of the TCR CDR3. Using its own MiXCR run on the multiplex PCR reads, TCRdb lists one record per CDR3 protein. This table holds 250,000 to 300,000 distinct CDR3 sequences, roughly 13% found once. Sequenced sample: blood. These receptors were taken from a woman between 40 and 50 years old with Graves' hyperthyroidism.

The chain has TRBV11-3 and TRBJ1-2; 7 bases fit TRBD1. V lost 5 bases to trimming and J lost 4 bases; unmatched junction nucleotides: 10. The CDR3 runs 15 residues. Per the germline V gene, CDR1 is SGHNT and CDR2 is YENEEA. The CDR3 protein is CASSPRQGGSYGYTF. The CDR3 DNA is TGTGCCAGCAGCCCCCGACAGGGAGGGTCCTATGGCTACACCTTC.

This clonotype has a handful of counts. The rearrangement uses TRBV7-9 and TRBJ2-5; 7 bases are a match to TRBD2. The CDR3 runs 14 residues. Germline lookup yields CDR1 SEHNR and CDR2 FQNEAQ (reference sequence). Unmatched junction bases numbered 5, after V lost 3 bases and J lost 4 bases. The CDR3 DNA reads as TGTGCCAGCAGCTTTGGGCGGGAGCTAGAGACCCAGTACTTC. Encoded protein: CASSFGRELETQYF.

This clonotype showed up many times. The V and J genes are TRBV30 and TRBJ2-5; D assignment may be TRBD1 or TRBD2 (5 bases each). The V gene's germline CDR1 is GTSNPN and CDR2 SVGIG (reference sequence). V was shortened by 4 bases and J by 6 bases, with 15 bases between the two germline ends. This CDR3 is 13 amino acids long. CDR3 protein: CAWNRDRGQTQYF. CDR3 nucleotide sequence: TGTGCCTGGAACCGGGACCGAGGGCAGACCCAGTACTTC.

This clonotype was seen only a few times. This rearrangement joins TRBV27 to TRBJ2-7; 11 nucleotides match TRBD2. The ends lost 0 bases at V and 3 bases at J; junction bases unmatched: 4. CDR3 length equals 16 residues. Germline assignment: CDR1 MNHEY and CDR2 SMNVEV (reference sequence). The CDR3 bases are TGTGCCAGCAGTTTATCGGTACTAGCGGGGGACTACGAGCAGTACTTC. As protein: CASSLSVLAGDYEQYF.

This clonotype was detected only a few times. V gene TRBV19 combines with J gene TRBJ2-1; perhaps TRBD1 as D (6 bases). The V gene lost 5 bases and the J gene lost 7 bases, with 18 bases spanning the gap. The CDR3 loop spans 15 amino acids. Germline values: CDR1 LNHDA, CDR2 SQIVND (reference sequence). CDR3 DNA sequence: TGTGCCAGTAGTTTACAGGGTATTCCGGGGAATGAGCAGTTCTTC. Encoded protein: CASSLQGIPGNEQFF.

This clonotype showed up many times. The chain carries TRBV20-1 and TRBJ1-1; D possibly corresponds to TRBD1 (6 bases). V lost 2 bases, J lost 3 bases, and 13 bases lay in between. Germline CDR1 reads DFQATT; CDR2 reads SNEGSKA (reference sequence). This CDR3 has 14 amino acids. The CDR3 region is CSARRDTSYTEAFF. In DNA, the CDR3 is TGCAGTGCTAGAAGGGACACATCTTACACTGAAGCTTTCTTT.

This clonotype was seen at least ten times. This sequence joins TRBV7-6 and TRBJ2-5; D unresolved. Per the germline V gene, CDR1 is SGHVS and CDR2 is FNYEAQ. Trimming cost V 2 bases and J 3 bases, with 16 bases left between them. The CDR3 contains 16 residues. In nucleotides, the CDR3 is TGTGCCAGCAGCTTAAACGGGCGGAACAGCGAAGAGACCCAGTACTTC. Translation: CASSLNGRNSEETQYF.

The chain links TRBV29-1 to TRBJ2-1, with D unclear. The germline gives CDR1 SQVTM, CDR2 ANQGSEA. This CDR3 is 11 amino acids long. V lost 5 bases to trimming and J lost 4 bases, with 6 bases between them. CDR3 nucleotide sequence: TGCAGCGTTTTCTTGTACAATGAGCAGTTCTTC. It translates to CSVFLYNEQFF.

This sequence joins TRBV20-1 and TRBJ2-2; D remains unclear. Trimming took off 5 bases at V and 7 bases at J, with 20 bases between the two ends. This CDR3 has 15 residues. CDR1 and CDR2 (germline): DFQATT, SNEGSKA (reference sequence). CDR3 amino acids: CSAQTVTKNGGELFF. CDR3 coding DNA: TGCAGTGCTCAAACTGTTACAAAAAATGGCGGGGAGCTGTTTTTT.

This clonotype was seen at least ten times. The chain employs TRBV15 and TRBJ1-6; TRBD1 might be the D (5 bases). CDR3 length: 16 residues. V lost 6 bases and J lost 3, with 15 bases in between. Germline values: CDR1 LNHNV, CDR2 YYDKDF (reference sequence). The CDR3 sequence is CATRNTGLDYNSPLHF. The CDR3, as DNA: TGTGCCACCAGGAACACAGGTTTGGACTATAATTCACCCCTCCACTTT.

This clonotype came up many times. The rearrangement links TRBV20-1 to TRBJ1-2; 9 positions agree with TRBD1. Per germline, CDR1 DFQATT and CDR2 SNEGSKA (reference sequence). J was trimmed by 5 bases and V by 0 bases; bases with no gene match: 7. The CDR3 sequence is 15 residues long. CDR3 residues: CSAREGQGGRYGYTF. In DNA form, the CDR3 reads TGCAGTGCTAGAGAGGGACAGGGAGGGAGGTATGGCTACACCTTC.

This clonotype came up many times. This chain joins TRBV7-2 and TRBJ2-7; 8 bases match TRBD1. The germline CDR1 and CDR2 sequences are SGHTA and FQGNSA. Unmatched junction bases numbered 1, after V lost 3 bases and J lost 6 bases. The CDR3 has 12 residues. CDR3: CASSFTGGEQYF. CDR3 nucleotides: TGTGCCAGCAGCTTTACAGGGGGCGAGCAGTACTTC.

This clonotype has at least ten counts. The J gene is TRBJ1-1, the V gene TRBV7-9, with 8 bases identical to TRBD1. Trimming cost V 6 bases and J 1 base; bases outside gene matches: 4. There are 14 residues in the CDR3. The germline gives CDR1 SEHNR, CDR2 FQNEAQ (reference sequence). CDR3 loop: CASSPTGGNTEAFF. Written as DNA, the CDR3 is TGTGCCAGCAGTCCAACAGGGGGGAACACTGAAGCTTTCTTT.

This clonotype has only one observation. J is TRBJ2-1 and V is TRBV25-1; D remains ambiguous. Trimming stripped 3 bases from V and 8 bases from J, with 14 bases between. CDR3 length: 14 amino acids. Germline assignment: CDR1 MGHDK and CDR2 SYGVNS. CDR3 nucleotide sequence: TGTGCCAGCAGTGAGGGATGGAGAGGCGATGAGCAGTTCTTC. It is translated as CASSEGWRGDEQFF.

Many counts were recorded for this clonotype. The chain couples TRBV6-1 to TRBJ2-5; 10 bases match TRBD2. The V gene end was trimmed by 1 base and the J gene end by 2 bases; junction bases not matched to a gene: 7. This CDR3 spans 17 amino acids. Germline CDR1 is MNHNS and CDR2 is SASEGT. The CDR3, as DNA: TGTGCCAGCAGTGAAGGATCGACTAGCGGGCCGCAAGAGACCCAGTACTTC. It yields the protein CASSEGSTSGPQETQYF.

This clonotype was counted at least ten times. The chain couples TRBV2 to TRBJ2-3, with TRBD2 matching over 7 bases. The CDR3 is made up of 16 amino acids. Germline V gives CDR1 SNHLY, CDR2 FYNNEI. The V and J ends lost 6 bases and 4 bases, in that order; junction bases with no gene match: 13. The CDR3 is CASRESSRGTPDTQYF. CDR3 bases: TGTGCCAGCAGAGAATCTTCGCGGGGGACCCCAGATACGCAGTATTTT.

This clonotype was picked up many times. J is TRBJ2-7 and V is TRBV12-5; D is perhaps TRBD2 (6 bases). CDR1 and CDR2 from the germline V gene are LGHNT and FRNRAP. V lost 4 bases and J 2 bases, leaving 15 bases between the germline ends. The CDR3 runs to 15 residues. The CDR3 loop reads CASGSPGLGTYEQYF. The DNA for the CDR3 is TGTGCTAGTGGTTCACCGGGACTGGGAACCTACGAGCAGTACTTC.